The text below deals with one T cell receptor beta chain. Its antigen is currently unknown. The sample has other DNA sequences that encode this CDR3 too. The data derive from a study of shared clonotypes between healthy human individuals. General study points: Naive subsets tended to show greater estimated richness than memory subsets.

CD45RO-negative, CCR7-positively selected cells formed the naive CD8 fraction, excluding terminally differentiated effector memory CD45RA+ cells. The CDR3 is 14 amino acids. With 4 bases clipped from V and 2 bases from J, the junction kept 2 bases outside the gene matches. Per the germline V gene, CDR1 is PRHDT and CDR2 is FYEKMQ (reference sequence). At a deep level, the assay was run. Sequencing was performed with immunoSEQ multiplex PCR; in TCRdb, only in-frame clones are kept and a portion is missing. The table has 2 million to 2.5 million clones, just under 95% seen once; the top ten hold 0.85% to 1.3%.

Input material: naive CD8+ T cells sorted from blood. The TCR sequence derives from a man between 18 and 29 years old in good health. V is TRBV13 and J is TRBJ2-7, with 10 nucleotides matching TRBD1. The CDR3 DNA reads TGTGCCAGCAGCTCAGGGACAGGGGCCTACGAGCAGTACTTC. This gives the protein CASSSGTGAYEQYF.